These T cell receptor beta chains were read from a single sample in a study of beta chain features in type 1 diabetes. Sequencing used immunoSEQ multiplex PCR; TCRdb keeps in-frame clones, though not all of them. In the table there are more than 300,000 clones, roughly 15% of which are singletons. The sample comprised naive CD4+ T cells from blood. The source of these receptors is a woman between 18 and 29 years old in good health. CDR3s include the opening cysteine and the closing phenylalanine or tryptophan. The D gene is left open where the match is weak. Only part of the rows carry a size: once, few, many, or a class if the clone is expanded.

v_gene: TRBV28; d_gene: .; abundance: few; j_gene: TRBJ2-6; CDR3nt: TGTGCCAGCAGTTTATATGGTCCTTGGGGCGGACCCTCCTCTGGGGCCAACGTCCTGACTTTC; CDR3aa: CASSLYGPWGGPSSGANVLTF
v_gene: TRBV15; d_gene: .; abundance: .; j_gene: TRBJ1-1; CDR3nt: TGTGCCACCAGCAGAGATATCAGGAACACTGAAGCTTTCTTT; CDR3aa: CATSRDIRNTEAFF
v_gene: TRBV9; d_gene: TRBD1; abundance: few; j_gene: TRBJ2-1; CDR3nt: TGTGCCAGCAGCGTAGGGACAGGGGTCGTGAATGAGCAGTTCTTC; CDR3aa: CASSVGTGVVNEQFF
v_gene: TRBV23-1; d_gene: TRBD2; abundance: .; j_gene: TRBJ2-3; CDR3nt: TGCGCCAGCCGAGTAAGGCTAGCGGGGCGTTTGGGCACAGATACGCAGTATTTT; CDR3aa: CASRVRLAGRLGTDTQYF
v_gene: TRBV7-2; d_gene: TRBD2; abundance: few; j_gene: TRBJ2-3; CDR3nt: TGTGCCAGTTTAACTCGGGGCGGGAGGACGGATACGCAGTATTTT; CDR3aa: CASLTRGGRTDTQYF
v_gene: TRBV7-3; d_gene: TRBD1; abundance: few; j_gene: TRBJ1-2; CDR3nt: TGTGCCAGCAGCTTCCGGGACAGTTCTGGCTACACCTTC; CDR3aa: CASSFRDSSGYTF
v_gene: TRBV5-4; d_gene: TRBD2; abundance: .; j_gene: TRBJ2-7; CDR3nt: TGTGCCAGCAGCGTGAGCGGGAACTTTTACGAGCAGTACTTC; CDR3aa: CASSVSGNFYEQYF
v_gene: TRBV9; d_gene: TRBD2; abundance: .; j_gene: TRBJ2-1; CDR3nt: TGTGCCAGCAGGGGGACTAGCGGGAGGGATGATGAGCAGTTCTTC; CDR3aa: CASRGTSGRDDEQFF
v_gene: TRBV28; d_gene: TRBD1; abundance: .; j_gene: TRBJ2-7; CDR3nt: TGTGCCAGCAGTCCTACCCCGGGACAGGGGAACTACGAGCAGTACTTC; CDR3aa: CASSPTPGQGNYEQYF
v_gene: TRBV7-2; d_gene: .; abundance: .; j_gene: TRBJ2-1; CDR3nt: TGTGCCAGCAGCTTAGCGCTCGGGAGTGGCAATGAGCAGTTCTTC; CDR3aa: CASSLALGSGNEQFF
v_gene: TRBV7-9; d_gene: TRBD1; abundance: .; j_gene: TRBJ2-1; CDR3nt: TGTGCCAGCAGGACCGGACAGGTCGTAACCTACAATGAGCAGTTCTTC; CDR3aa: CASRTGQVVTYNEQFF
v_gene: TRBV30; d_gene: TRBD2; abundance: .; j_gene: TRBJ2-1; CDR3nt: TGTGCCTGGACTCCCGGGACTAGCGGTTACAATGAGCAGTTCTTC; CDR3aa: CAWTPGTSGYNEQFF
v_gene: TRBV29-1; d_gene: TRBD1; abundance: .; j_gene: TRBJ1-5; CDR3nt: TGCAGCGTAGCCCAGGGGGGCAGCAATCAGCCCCAGCATTTT; CDR3aa: CSVAQGGSNQPQHF
v_gene: TRBV9; d_gene: .; abundance: few; j_gene: TRBJ2-1; CDR3nt: TGTGCCAGCAGCGTAGTGGACTCAAGTTCCTACAATGAGCAGTTCTTC; CDR3aa: CASSVVDSSSYNEQFF
v_gene: TRBV6-1; d_gene: .; abundance: .; j_gene: TRBJ2-4; CDR3nt: TGTGCCAGCAGTGGAAATCACTTTCAGTACTTC; CDR3aa: CASSGNHFQYF
v_gene: TRBV5-1; d_gene: TRBD1; abundance: .; j_gene: TRBJ2-1; CDR3nt: TGCGCCAGCAGCTTCGGGACAGGGGGCGAGAATGAGCAGTTCTTC; CDR3aa: CASSFGTGGENEQFF
v_gene: TRBV18; d_gene: .; abundance: few; j_gene: TRBJ2-7; CDR3nt: TGTGCCAGCTCACTCCCGACAGAGACCTACGAGCAGTACTTC; CDR3aa: CASSLPTETYEQYF
v_gene: TRBV11-2; d_gene: TRBD2; abundance: once; j_gene: TRBJ2-1; CDR3nt: TGTGCCAGCAGCTCCCTTTCCCCAAGGGCTAGCGGGAGGTATGAGCAGTTCTTC; CDR3aa: CASSSLSPRASGRYEQFF
v_gene: TRBV9; d_gene: TRBD2; abundance: .; j_gene: TRBJ2-7; CDR3nt: TGTGCCAGCAGCGTAGGGTGGACTAGTAGAACCTACGAGCAGTACTTC; CDR3aa: CASSVGWTSRTYEQYF
v_gene: TRBV30; d_gene: .; abundance: .; j_gene: TRBJ1-5; CDR3nt: TGTGCCTGGAGCATAGGACAGATGATGTATAGCAATCAGCCCCAGCATTTT; CDR3aa: CAWSIGQMMYSNQPQHF
v_gene: TRBV30; d_gene: .; abundance: .; j_gene: TRBJ1-1; CDR3nt: TGTGCCTGGAGTGCCAGGGGGAACACTGAAGCTTTCTTT; CDR3aa: CAWSARGNTEAFF
v_gene: TRBV30; d_gene: .; abundance: .; j_gene: TRBJ1-2; CDR3nt: TGTGCCTGGATCCAGGTCCGTGGCTACACCTTC; CDR3aa: CAWIQVRGYTF
v_gene: TRBV9; d_gene: .; abundance: .; j_gene: TRBJ2-3; CDR3nt: TGTGCCAGCAGCGCCGACGGGGGTAGCGGCACAGATACGCAGTATTTT; CDR3aa: CASSADGGSGTDTQYF
v_gene: TRBV4-1; d_gene: TRBD2; abundance: .; j_gene: TRBJ2-6; CDR3nt: TGCGCCAGCAGCCAAGGGGAGGGTCGGAGGGCCAACGTCCTGACTTTC; CDR3aa: CASSQGEGRRANVLTF
v_gene: TRBV2; d_gene: TRBD1; abundance: .; j_gene: TRBJ1-5; CDR3nt: TGTGCCAGCAGTCCACAGGGGACGAGCAATCAGCCCCAGCATTTT; CDR3aa: CASSPQGTSNQPQHF
v_gene: TRBV5-1; d_gene: .; abundance: few; j_gene: TRBJ2-7; CDR3nt: TGCGCCAGCAGCCCATGGCAGGATTTATCTTCGGACGAGCAGTACTTC; CDR3aa: CASSPWQDLSSDEQYF
v_gene: TRBV28; d_gene: .; abundance: .; j_gene: TRBJ1-1; CDR3nt: TGTGCCAGCGGGGGGAGTGAAGCTTTCTTT; CDR3aa: CASGGSEAFF
v_gene: TRBV28; d_gene: TRBD2; abundance: few; j_gene: TRBJ2-2; CDR3nt: TGTGCCAGCAGGGAATCCGGGACTAGCATCACCGGGGAGCTGTTTTTT; CDR3aa: CASRESGTSITGELFF
v_gene: TRBV18; d_gene: TRBD1; abundance: .; j_gene: TRBJ1-1; CDR3nt: TGTGCCAGCTCACCGTACGCAGGGGGCAGAGGGATGAACACTGAAGCTTTCTTT; CDR3aa: CASSPYAGGRGMNTEAFF
v_gene: TRBV30; d_gene: .; abundance: few; j_gene: TRBJ2-1; CDR3nt: TGTGCCTGGAGCCAGGACTTAGTAGAGCAGTTCTTC; CDR3aa: CAWSQDLVEQFF
v_gene: TRBV9; d_gene: TRBD1; abundance: .; j_gene: TRBJ2-3; CDR3nt: TGTGCCAGCAGCGTAGTTTGGACAGGGTCGGATACGCAGTATTTT; CDR3aa: CASSVVWTGSDTQYF
v_gene: TRBV9; d_gene: .; abundance: .; j_gene: TRBJ1-1; CDR3nt: TGTGCCAGCAGCATAGGACAGCTTATGAACACTGAAGCTTTCTTT; CDR3aa: CASSIGQLMNTEAFF
v_gene: TRBV14; d_gene: TRBD2; abundance: .; j_gene: TRBJ2-5; CDR3nt: TGTGCCAGCAGCTTTCTACTAGCGGGAGAGAGAGAGACCCAGTACTTC; CDR3aa: CASSFLLAGERETQYF
v_gene: TRBV20-1; d_gene: .; abundance: few; j_gene: TRBJ2-3; CDR3nt: TGCAATCTGAAACTCCCAGATACGCAGTATTTT; CDR3aa: CNLKLPDTQYF
v_gene: TRBV7-9; d_gene: .; abundance: .; j_gene: TRBJ1-2; CDR3nt: TGTGCCAGCAGCCCTTGGCGGGGGGAGAGGGACTATGGCTACACCTTC; CDR3aa: CASSPWRGERDYGYTF
v_gene: TRBV7-3; d_gene: .; abundance: few; j_gene: TRBJ1-1; CDR3nt: TGTGCCAGCAGCTCCAGTACAAACACTGAAGCTTTCTTT; CDR3aa: CASSSSTNTEAFF
v_gene: TRBV29-1; d_gene: TRBD2; abundance: few; j_gene: TRBJ2-3; CDR3nt: TGCAGCGTTAGCGGGAGAGGGACAGATACGCAGTATTTT; CDR3aa: CSVSGRGTDTQYF
v_gene: TRBV7-9; d_gene: TRBD1; abundance: .; j_gene: TRBJ2-7; CDR3nt: TGTGCCAGCAGCTTAGCGACAGGGGGCTCGTACGAGCAGTACTTC; CDR3aa: CASSLATGGSYEQYF
v_gene: TRBV10-3; d_gene: TRBD2; abundance: .; j_gene: TRBJ2-7; CDR3nt: TGTGCCATCAGAGATACTAGCGGGGCCAGGGAGCAGTACTTC; CDR3aa: CAIRDTSGAREQYF
v_gene: TRBV29-1; d_gene: .; abundance: few; j_gene: TRBJ2-3; CDR3nt: TGCAGCGTTGAGGTCACTTCATCCACAGATACGCAGTATTTT; CDR3aa: CSVEVTSSTDTQYF
v_gene: TRBV20-1; d_gene: .; abundance: .; j_gene: TRBJ2-1; CDR3nt: TGCAGTGCTCGAGGACAGCCGCAGTTCTTC; CDR3aa: CSARGQPQFF
v_gene: TRBV7-2; d_gene: .; abundance: .; j_gene: TRBJ2-7; CDR3nt: TGTGCCAGCAGCTTAGTCGCTGCTCAGGGCGCCGAGCAGTACTTC; CDR3aa: CASSLVAAQGAEQYF
v_gene: TRBV9; d_gene: TRBD2; abundance: .; j_gene: TRBJ2-1; CDR3nt: TGTGCCAGCAGCGTGACGGGGGGGACCTACAATGAGCAGTTCTTC; CDR3aa: CASSVTGGTYNEQFF
v_gene: TRBV9; d_gene: .; abundance: few; j_gene: TRBJ1-1; CDR3nt: TGTGCCAGCAGCGGGTCCTCCGGGGTTAACACTGAAGCTTTCTTT; CDR3aa: CASSGSSGVNTEAFF
v_gene: TRBV5-1; d_gene: .; abundance: .; j_gene: TRBJ1-4; CDR3nt: TGCGCCAGCAGCCCCGACGGGGGAGCTAATGAAAAACTGTTTTTT; CDR3aa: CASSPDGGANEKLFF
v_gene: TRBV30; d_gene: .; abundance: .; j_gene: TRBJ2-5; CDR3nt: TGTGCCTGGGCTACCCAGGGTAAGGAGACCCAGTACTTC; CDR3aa: CAWATQGKETQYF
v_gene: TRBV7-8; d_gene: TRBD1; abundance: few; j_gene: TRBJ2-7; CDR3nt: TGTGCCAGCAGCTTGGGGACAGCCAACTCCTACGAGCAGTACTTC; CDR3aa: CASSLGTANSYEQYF
v_gene: TRBV2; d_gene: .; abundance: .; j_gene: TRBJ2-1; CDR3nt: TGTGCCAGCAGCAACGGGGGACCCTACAATGAGCAGTTCTTC; CDR3aa: CASSNGGPYNEQFF
v_gene: TRBV29-1; d_gene: TRBD1; abundance: few; j_gene: TRBJ1-2; CDR3nt: TGCAGCGCCCTAGACTGGACAGGGGGCAGAGGTGGAGGCTACACCTTC; CDR3aa: CSALDWTGGRGGGYTF
v_gene: TRBV29-1; d_gene: .; abundance: .; j_gene: TRBJ1-1; CDR3nt: TGCAGCGTTGTTGTAGTAGTTATGAACACTGAAGCTTTCTTT; CDR3aa: CSVVVVVMNTEAFF
v_gene: TRBV6-5; d_gene: TRBD1; abundance: .; j_gene: TRBJ2-7; CDR3nt: TGTGCCAGCAAAACCCCGGGACAGACTTACGAGCAGTACTTC; CDR3aa: CASKTPGQTYEQYF
v_gene: TRBV5-1; d_gene: TRBD2; abundance: few; j_gene: TRBJ2-3; CDR3nt: TGCGCCAGCAGCTTGCTAGCGGGCCTTCGCACAGATACGCAGTATTTT; CDR3aa: CASSLLAGLRTDTQYF
v_gene: TRBV29-1; d_gene: TRBD1; abundance: few; j_gene: TRBJ1-5; CDR3nt: TGCAGCGCCCGACAGGGCCTGGGCAATCAGCCCCAGCATTTT; CDR3aa: CSARQGLGNQPQHF
v_gene: TRBV29-1; d_gene: TRBD2; abundance: .; j_gene: TRBJ2-3; CDR3nt: TGCAGCGTTGGCGGGAGGATCACAGATACGCAGTATTTT; CDR3aa: CSVGGRITDTQYF
v_gene: TRBV5-4; d_gene: .; abundance: once; j_gene: TRBJ1-1; CDR3nt: TGTGCCAGCAGCTTACAGGGAATGAACACTGAAGCTTTCTTT; CDR3aa: CASSLQGMNTEAFF
v_gene: TRBV6-1; d_gene: TRBD1; abundance: .; j_gene: TRBJ1-2; CDR3nt: TGTGCCAGCCGCACCGGGACAGGGGGCGAAGGGGGCTACACCTTC; CDR3aa: CASRTGTGGEGGYTF
v_gene: TRBV29-1; d_gene: .; abundance: few; j_gene: TRBJ1-2; CDR3nt: TGCAGCGTTATCCAGGGTGACTATGGCTACACCTTC; CDR3aa: CSVIQGDYGYTF